These 14 T cell receptor beta chains share one sample of origin, sequenced in a study of high-grade serous ovarian cancer treatment subgroups. Tumor samples were obtained before definitive surgery or chemotherapy. The method was immunoSEQ multiplex PCR; TCRdb's version includes in-frame clones alone and lacks a portion of them. The sample has 2,500 to 3,500 clones, over 75% seen once. Sequenced sample: tumor tissue. These receptors came from a human donor with high-grade serous ovarian cancer.

The J gene is TRBJ2-7, the V gene TRBV30; D not resolved. CDR3 length equals 14 residues. Germline V lookup: CDR1 GTSNPN, CDR2 SVGIG (reference sequence). Trimming shortened V by 0 bases and J by 0 bases, and 9 bases separated the two germline ends. CDR3 DNA sequence: TGTGCCTGGAGTGTAAATTCGGGCTCCTACGAGCAGTACTTC. Translating it yields CAWSVNSGSYEQYF.

The V call is TRBV5-1, the J call TRBJ2-7; D is uncertain. Trimming took off 3 bases at V and 3 bases at J, with 10 bases between the two ends. CDR3 length equals 13 residues. CDR1 is SGHRS, CDR2 YFSETQ, per germline. CDR3 region: CASSSRSLYEQYF. The CDR3, as DNA: TGCGCCAGCAGCTCAAGATCGCTCTACGAGCAGTACTTC.

V gene TRBV28 combines with J gene TRBJ1-2; the D gene is possibly TRBD1 (6 bases). Germline CDR1 is MDHEN and CDR2 is SYDVKM. V gave up 3 bases and J gave up 4 bases, with 9 bases separating them. The CDR3 loop spans 13 amino acids. CDR3 nucleotide sequence: TGTGCCAGCAGTTTGAGACAGGCCTATGGCTACACCTTC. As protein: CASSLRQAYGYTF.

This sequence joins TRBV10-3 and TRBJ2-7; TRBD1 aligns across 9 bases. The ends lost 3 bases at V and 7 bases at J; junction bases unmatched: 7. The CDR3 has 14 amino acids. Per germline, CDR1 ENHRY and CDR2 SYGVKD. The CDR3 nucleotides are TGTGCCATCAGTGAACAGGGGGCGTCGCCTGAGCAGTACTTC. Protein sequence: CAISEQGASPEQYF.

In DNA form, the CDR3 reads TGTGCCAGCAGCCATACGCGCAGCAGGGACCCCTACGAGCAGTACTTC. Protein sequence: CASSHTRSRDPYEQYF. The chain joins TRBV11-2 to TRBJ2-7; either TRBD1 or TRBD2 may supply D (5 bases each). Germline V gene sequence: CDR1 SGHAT, CDR2 FQNNGV. The V and J ends lost 5 bases and 2 bases respectively, with 19 bases between them. This CDR3 has 16 residues.

This clone was seen a handful of times. V and J are TRBV2 and TRBJ2-7; unclear D gene. The CDR3 runs to 11 residues. Trimming left V 6 bases short and J 3 bases short, with 6 bases between. Germline V lookup: CDR1 SNHLY, CDR2 FYNNEI. The CDR3 protein is CASRTYYEQYF. CDR3 in DNA: TGTGCCAGCAGGACCTACTACGAGCAGTACTTC.

This clone has just one count. The gene calls are TRBV5-1 and TRBJ2-2; TRBD1 matches at 9 bases. Germline-derived CDR1 and CDR2 are SGHRS and YFSETQ. The V and J ends lost 8 bases and 0 bases, in that order; junction bases with no gene match: 5. The CDR3 length is 15 residues. CDR3 in amino acids: CASKRTGANTGELFF. In DNA, the CDR3 is TGCGCCAGTAAAAGGACAGGGGCGAACACCGGGGAGCTGTTTTTT.

The chain has TRBV28 and TRBJ1-4; 9 positions match TRBD1. This CDR3 spans 15 amino acids. With V trimmed by 4 bases and J by 8 bases, 8 bases remained unmatched. The germline V gene encodes CDR1 MDHEN and CDR2 SYDVKM. CDR3 sequence (DNA): TGTGCCAGCAGTTCTTCCGGGACAGGGAAAGAAAAACTGTTTTTT. Its protein product is CASSSSGTGKEKLFF.

This chain links TRBV5-1 with TRBJ2-1; 8 nucleotides match TRBD2. The germline CDR1 and CDR2 sequences are SGHRS and YFSETQ. CDR3 length: 14 residues. V shed 3 bases and J 9 bases; nucleotides not matched to a gene: 8. CDR3 coding DNA: TGCGCCAGCAGCTGGAGCGGGAGTTCTTTTGAGCAGTTCTTC. This encodes CASSWSGSSFEQFF.

The chain is built from TRBV30 and TRBJ2-6; possible D gene TRBD1, 5 bases. Germline V lookup: CDR1 GTSNPN, CDR2 SVGIG (reference sequence). Trimming removed 0 bases at V and 2 bases at J, with 5 bases between. This CDR3 region has 14 residues. The CDR3 loop is CAWSVQAGANVLTF. CDR3 DNA: TGTGCCTGGAGTGTACAGGCTGGGGCCAACGTCCTGACTTTC.

The chain joins TRBV29-1 to TRBJ2-1; 8 bases line up with TRBD1. V was pared by 3 bases and J by 4 bases, with 2 bases of the junction left unmatched. The CDR3 is 13 amino acids. The V gene's germline CDR1 is SQVTM and CDR2 ANQGSEA. CDR3 amino acids: CSVDGDRYNEQFF. The DNA of the CDR3 is TGCAGCGTTGATGGGGACAGGTACAATGAGCAGTTCTTC.

This chain uses TRBV7-2 with TRBJ2-1; TRBD2 aligns across 15 bases. After removal of 4 bases from V and 10 bases from J, the junction contained 5 bases not matched to a gene. The CDR3 has 15 amino acids. Germline V CDR1 and CDR2: SGHTA, FQGNSA. CDR3 nucleotides: TGTGCCAGCAGCTCCACCGGGACTAGCGGGAGGGAGCAGTTCTTC. It encodes CASSSTGTSGREQFF.

This chain joins TRBV6-1 and TRBJ2-1, with 9 bases matching TRBD1. This CDR3 comprises 15 residues. Trimming at V came to 4 bases and at J to 7 bases, leaving 8 bases not matched to a gene. Per the germline V gene, CDR1 is MNHNS and CDR2 is SASEGT. As DNA, the CDR3 is TGTGCCAGCAGTGGACGGGACAGGGTAATAAATGAGCAGTTCTTC. Its translation is CASSGRDRVINEQFF.

The V and J genes are TRBV2 and TRBJ1-6; D unresolved. This CDR3 contains 12 residues. Germline V gene sequence: CDR1 SNHLY, CDR2 FYNNEI. The germline V and J ends were trimmed by 6 bases and 6 bases, with 6 bases remaining between them. The CDR3 protein is CASSRSNSPLHF. CDR3 DNA sequence: TGTGCCAGCAGCCGAAGTAATTCACCCCTCCACTTT.